This T cell receptor beta chain was recorded in a study of regulatory T cells in long-lasting Graves disease (dated by TCRdb to about 2021). As for the study more broadly: Patients with newly diagnosed Graves' disease had been on antithyroid drugs for under 3 months. The study was conducted in China and was registered as a clinical trial. Peripheral blood TCR sequencing and RNA sequencing compared persistent Graves' disease patients with newly diagnosed Graves' disease patients. TCR sequencing covered some 13 persistent and roughly 20 newly diagnosed Graves' disease patients, some 35 samples in total.

The library relied on multiplex PCR. The instrument was an Illumina HiSeq 4000. To build TCR beta libraries, CDR3 regions were amplified by Arm-PCR using iRepertoire HTBI primers. Gel purification was performed on PCR products prior to sequencing. The authors' analysis ran thus. Gene usage analysis of CDR3 amino acid clonotypes relied on the roughly 60 TRBV and about 15 TRBJ segments identified across samples. COPE and FqMerger were used to merge the filtered high-quality paired reads into contigs. BLAST was used to align contigs to the IMGT TRBV, TRBD and TRBJ reference genes, and CDR3 was defined following IMGT. Clonotypes above 0.1% frequency were classified as highly expanded clones. Repertoire diversity was measured by Shannon entropy, and V-J evenness by the Gini coefficient. Clonotypes shared by more than one individual were considered public. The raw public data were reprocessed by TCRdb itself: fastp quality trimming at Q25, MiXCR clonotype calling, in-frame beta chains only. Entries that share a CDR3 protein sequence are merged under the most common genes and DNA. TCRdb's processing, not the authors' own work, is the source of the V and J calls. This sample has 350,000 to 500,000 distinct CDR3 sequences in its table, and 14% of those were observed once. Roughly 18% of the sample is taken by the ten largest.

In its sample, this clonotype was seen a few times. Its recognized antigen is unknown. Per-nucleotide qualities are absent, and no much larger clonotype sits a single base away. According to the study, the label for this sample's time point signals: newly diagnosed GD, antithyroid drugs for less than 3 months. RNA was extracted from PBMCs in TRIzol for both TCR sequencing and RNA sequencing. The diagnosis of Graves' disease followed American Thyroid Association guidelines. Patients for the study were recruited at an endocrinology department in Xi'an, China. From each patient, 7.5 to 10 milliliters of peripheral blood was collected into an EDTA anticoagulant tube. Ficoll Paque Plus density gradient separation was used to isolate PBMCs, and no further T cell sorting was done. An Agilent 2100 Bioanalyzer and agarose gel were used to check RNA quality, and a NanoDrop 2000 was used to measure RNA concentration.

Study-wide findings and limitations: Sequencing and analysis were restricted to the TCR beta chain. Compared with newly diagnosed patients, patients with persistent Graves' disease had lower TCR Shannon entropy and fewer highly expanded clones, which suggests clonal expansion. Because the primary lesion, thyroid tissue, could not be accessed, the study looked at peripheral blood alone. As a limitation, the authors acknowledged that the small sample size may reduce accuracy. Persistent patients shared more public clonotypes among themselves (over 2,500) than newly diagnosed patients did (approximately 970).

These data also featured in a second study, about T cells in Graves' hyperthyroidism and ophthalmopathy. Drawing on the second study: Stable Graves' hyperthyroidism was defined as the absence of progression to ophthalmopathy over 18 months of follow-up. The hyperthyroidism patients were between 18 and 65 years old and newly diagnosed, with a disease duration of less than 2 months. Any patient with an uncontrolled infection, another autoimmune disease, pregnancy or lactation was excluded. Diagnoses were established on the basis of clinical symptoms, serum thyroxine and TRAb, thyroid ultrasound, and orbital computed tomography. A first-round RT-PCR of the TCR CDR3 used the HTBI primer set with the Qiagen OneStep RT-PCR kit. Most expanded thyroid clonotypes (frequency above 0.001) were also found in blood, which suggests that blood repertoires may mirror thyroid immune responses. A model built on a 13 V-J signature distinguished ophthalmopathy from stable hyperthyroidism, reaching roughly 88% sensitivity and about 81% specificity in cross-validation and 80%/75% in testing. In validation, the model predicted progression to ophthalmopathy a median of 6.5 months before onset, with roughly 68% sensitivity and 72.22% specificity. To identify distinguishing TCR V-J signatures, a discovery cohort of some 99 patients was used, comprising fewer than 45 with Graves' ophthalmopathy and some 60 with stable Graves' hyperthyroidism. Prospective prediction of ophthalmopathy was tested in an independent validation cohort consisting of 18 hyperthyroidism patients and approximately 16 patients who later progressed to ophthalmopathy. The 85 to 100 discovery patients were randomly split 7:3 into training and test sets. Thyroid tissue and blood T-cell repertoires from six Graves' hyperthyroidism patients were also compared in the study. Once sampling was done, hyperthyroidism patients were given methimazole at a starting dose of 30 mg daily, whereas ophthalmopathy patients were given high-dose intravenous methylprednisolone. Libraries were constructed in a second round of multiplex PCR, after which size selection and purification were performed. Sequencing of the libraries was done on an Illumina HiSeq2000 using paired-end 100 bp reads. SOAPnuke was used to process the raw data, throwing out any read that contained adapters or uncalled bases, had a mean Phred below 15, or lacked an exact constant-primer or identifier match. COPE v1.2.5 was used to merge the high-quality paired reads, and each unique nucleotide sequence was defined as a clonotype. MiTCR v1.1 was used to align clonotypes to the IMGT TRBV, TRBD and TRBJ reference segments. Only V-J combinations with frequency above 0.0001, covering about 99% of repertoires, were analysed. A TCS score was defined as the ratio between F50 (clonal expansion) and ExV (chaos), using BLOSUM62-based TCRdist between CDR3 peptides within each V-J. Welch's t-statistics and random forest reduced several hundred V-J features to roughly 13, which were used in a naive Bayes classifier (R e1071). Sample size was not statistically predetermined, and blinding of investigators to group allocation was not performed. The paper describes TCR Vbeta CDR3 sequencing of 135 peripheral blood samples, made up of around 41 ophthalmopathy patients, approximately 73 hyperthyroidism patients and roughly 17 progressor patients.

The sequence came from a woman aged 45-65 years with Graves disease. Donor details come from another sample of the same person, matched by shared clones. The sample in question was peripheral blood mononuclear cells (PBMCs), obtained at new diagnosis, from a patient treated with antithyroid drugs.

Here the CDR3 is given as CASSGLAGGPDTGELFF. The sequence in DNA is TGCGCCAGCAGCGGGCTAGCGGGAGGGCCGGACACCGGGGAGCTGTTTTTT. The sequence is built from TRBV10-1 and TRBJ2-2; the junction holds 12 bases that match TRBD2. The CDR3, from cysteine to phenylalanine, totals 17 residues. The kept DNA is CDR3 alone, 51 bases in frame from the first base. Unmatched junction bases come to 8, with V trimmed by 6 bases and J by 3 bases. Per the germline V gene (reference sequence), WNHNN is the CDR1 and SYGVQD is the CDR2.